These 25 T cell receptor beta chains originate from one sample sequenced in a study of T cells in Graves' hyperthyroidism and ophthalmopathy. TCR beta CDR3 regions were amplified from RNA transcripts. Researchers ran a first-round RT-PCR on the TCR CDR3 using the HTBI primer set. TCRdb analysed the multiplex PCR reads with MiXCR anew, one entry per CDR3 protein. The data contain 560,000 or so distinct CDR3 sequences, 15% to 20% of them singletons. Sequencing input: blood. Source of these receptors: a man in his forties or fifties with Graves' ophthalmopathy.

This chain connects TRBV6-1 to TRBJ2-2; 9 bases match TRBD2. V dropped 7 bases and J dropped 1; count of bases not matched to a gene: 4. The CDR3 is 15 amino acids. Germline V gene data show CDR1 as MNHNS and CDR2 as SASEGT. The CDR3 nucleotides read TGTGCCAGCATCAAGACTAGCGGGAACACCGGGGAGCTGTTTTTT. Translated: CASIKTSGNTGELFF.

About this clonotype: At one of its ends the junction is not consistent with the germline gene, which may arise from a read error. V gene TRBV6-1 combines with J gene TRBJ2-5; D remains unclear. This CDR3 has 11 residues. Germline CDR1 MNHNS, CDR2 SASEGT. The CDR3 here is CASRAQEIQYF. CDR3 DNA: TGTGCCAGCAGAGCTCAAGAGATCCAGTACTTC.

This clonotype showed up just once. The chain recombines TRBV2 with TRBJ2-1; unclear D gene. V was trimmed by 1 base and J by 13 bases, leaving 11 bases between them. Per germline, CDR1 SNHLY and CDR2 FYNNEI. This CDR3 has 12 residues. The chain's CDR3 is CASSEGPSVQFF. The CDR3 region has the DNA TGTGCCAGCAGTGAAGGACCATCTGTCCAGTTCTTC.

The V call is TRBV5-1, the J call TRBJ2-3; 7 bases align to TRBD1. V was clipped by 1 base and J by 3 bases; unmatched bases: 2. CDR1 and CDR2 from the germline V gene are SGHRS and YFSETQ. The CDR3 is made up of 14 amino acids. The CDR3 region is CASSLYRGTDTQYF. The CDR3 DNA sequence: TGCGCCAGCAGCTTGTACAGGGGTACAGATACGCAGTATTTT. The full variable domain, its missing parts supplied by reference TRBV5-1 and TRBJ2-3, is KAGVTQTPRYLIKTRGQQVTLSCSPISGHRSVSWYQQTPGQGLQFLFEYFSETQRNKGNFPGRFSGRQFSNSRSEMNVSTLELGDSALYLCASSLYRGTDTQYFGPGTRLTVL.

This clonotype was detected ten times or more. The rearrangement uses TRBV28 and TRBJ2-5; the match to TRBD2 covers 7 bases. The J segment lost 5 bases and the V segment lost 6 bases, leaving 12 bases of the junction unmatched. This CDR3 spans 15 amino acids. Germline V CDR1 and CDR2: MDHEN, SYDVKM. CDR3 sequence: CASRTWGGRGETQYF. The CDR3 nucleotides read TGTGCCAGCAGGACCTGGGGGGGGAGAGGGGAGACCCAGTACTTC.

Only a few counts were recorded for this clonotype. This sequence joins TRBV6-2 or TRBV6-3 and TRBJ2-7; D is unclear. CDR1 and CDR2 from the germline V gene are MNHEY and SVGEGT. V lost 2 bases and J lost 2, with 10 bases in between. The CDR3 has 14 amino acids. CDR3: CASSYLNPAYEQYF. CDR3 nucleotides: TGTGCCAGCAGTTACCTGAACCCCGCCTACGAGCAGTACTTC.

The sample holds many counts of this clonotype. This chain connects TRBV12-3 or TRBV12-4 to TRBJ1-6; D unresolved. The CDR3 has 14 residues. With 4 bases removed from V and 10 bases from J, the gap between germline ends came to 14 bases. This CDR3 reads CASSWEGKVSPLHF. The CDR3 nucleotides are TGTGCCAGCAGTTGGGAGGGAAAGGTATCACCCCTCCACTTT.

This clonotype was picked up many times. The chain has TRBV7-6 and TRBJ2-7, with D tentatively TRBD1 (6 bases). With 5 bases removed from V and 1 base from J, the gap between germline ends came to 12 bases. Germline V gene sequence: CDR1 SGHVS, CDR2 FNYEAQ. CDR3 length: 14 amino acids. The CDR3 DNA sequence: TGTGCCAGCAGCCCAGGACAGTCTTCCTACGAGCAGTACTTC. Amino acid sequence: CASSPGQSSYEQYF.

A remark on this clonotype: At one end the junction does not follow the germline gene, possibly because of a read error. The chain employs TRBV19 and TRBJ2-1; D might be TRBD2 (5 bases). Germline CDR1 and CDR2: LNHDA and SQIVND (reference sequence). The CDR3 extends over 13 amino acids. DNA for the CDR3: TGTACCAGTAGCCGTGACTATCACAATGAGCAGTTCTTC. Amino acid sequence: CTSSRDYHNEQFF.

CDR3 sequence: CASSPLGGRAQETQYF. DNA for the CDR3: TGTGCCAGCAGCCCCTTGGGCGGGAGGGCCCAAGAGACCCAGTACTTC. The gene calls are TRBV28 and TRBJ2-5, with 9 bases that match TRBD2. V dropped 6 bases and J dropped 1; count of bases not matched to a gene: 9. Germline-derived CDR1 and CDR2 are MDHEN and SYDVKM. CDR3 size: 16 residues. Variable domain in full (rest from reference TRBV28 and TRBJ2-5): DVKVTQSSRYLVKRTGEKVFLECVQDMDHENMFWYRQDPGLGLRLIYFSYDVKMKEKGDIPEGYSVSREKKERFSLILESASTNQTSMYLCASSPLGGRAQETQYFGPGTRLLVL.

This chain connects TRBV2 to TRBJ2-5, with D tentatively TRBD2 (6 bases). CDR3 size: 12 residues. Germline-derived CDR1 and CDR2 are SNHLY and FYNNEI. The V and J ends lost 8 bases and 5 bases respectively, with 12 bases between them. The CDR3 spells CASRWEVETQYF. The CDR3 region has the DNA TGTGCCAGCCGGTGGGAGGTTGAGACCCAGTACTTC.

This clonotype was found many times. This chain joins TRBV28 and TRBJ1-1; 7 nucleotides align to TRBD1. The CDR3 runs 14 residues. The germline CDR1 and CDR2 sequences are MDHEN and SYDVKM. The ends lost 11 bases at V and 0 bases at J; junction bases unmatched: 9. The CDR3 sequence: CACQVDRVNTEAFF. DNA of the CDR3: TGTGCCTGCCAGGTCGACAGGGTGAACACTGAAGCTTTCTTT.

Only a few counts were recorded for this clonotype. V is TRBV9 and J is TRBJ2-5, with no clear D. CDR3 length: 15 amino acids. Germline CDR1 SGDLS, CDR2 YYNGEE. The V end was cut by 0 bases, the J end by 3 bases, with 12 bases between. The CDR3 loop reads CASSVGAAVKETQYF. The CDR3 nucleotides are TGTGCCAGCAGCGTAGGGGCAGCCGTTAAAGAGACCCAGTACTTC. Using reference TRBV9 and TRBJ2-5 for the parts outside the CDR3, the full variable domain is DSGVTQTPKHLITATGQRVTLRCSPRSGDLSVYWYQQSLDQGLQFLIQYYNGEERAKGNILERFSAQQFPDLHSELNLSSLELGDSALYFCASSVGAAVKETQYFGPGTRLLVL.

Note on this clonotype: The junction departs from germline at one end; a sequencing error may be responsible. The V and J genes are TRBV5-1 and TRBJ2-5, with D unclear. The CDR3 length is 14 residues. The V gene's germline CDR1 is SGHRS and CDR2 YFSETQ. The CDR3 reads CASGFGAYQETQYF. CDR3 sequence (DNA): TGCGCCAGCGGCTTCGGAGCTTATCAAGAGACCCAGTACTTC. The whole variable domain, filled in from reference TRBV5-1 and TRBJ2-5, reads KAGVTQTPRYLIKTRGQQVTLSCSPISGHRSVSWYQQTPGQGLQFLFEYFSETQRNKGNFPGRFSGRQFSNSRSEMNVSTLELGDSALYLCASGFGAYQETQYFGPGTRLLVL.

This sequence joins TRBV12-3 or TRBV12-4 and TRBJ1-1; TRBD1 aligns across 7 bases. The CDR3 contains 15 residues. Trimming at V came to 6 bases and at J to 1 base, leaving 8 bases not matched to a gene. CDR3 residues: CASSHSDRENTEAFF. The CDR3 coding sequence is TGTGCCAGCAGCCACAGTGACAGGGAGAACACTGAAGCTTTCTTT.

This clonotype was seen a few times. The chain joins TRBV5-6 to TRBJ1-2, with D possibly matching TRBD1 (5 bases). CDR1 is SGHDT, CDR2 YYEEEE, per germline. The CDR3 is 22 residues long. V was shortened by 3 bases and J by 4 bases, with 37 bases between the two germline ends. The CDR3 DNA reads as TGTGCCAGCAGCTCGCCAACAATCTCGGTCAGGGAGCAAGGGGACCCTCGCTATGGCTACACCTTC. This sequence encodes CASSSPTISVREQGDPRYGYTF.

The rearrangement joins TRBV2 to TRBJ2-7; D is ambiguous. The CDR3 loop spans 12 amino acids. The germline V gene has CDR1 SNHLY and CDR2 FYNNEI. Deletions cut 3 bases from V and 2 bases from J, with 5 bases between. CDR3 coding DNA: TGTGCCAGCAGTGACCAGCCCTACGAGCAGTACTTC. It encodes CASSDQPYEQYF.

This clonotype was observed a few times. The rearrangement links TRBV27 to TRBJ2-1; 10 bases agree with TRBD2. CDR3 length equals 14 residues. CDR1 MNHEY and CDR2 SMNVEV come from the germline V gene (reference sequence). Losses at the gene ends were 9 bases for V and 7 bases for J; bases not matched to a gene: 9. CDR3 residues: CARGVAGGRNEQFF. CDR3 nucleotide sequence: TGTGCCAGGGGAGTAGCGGGGGGAAGGAATGAGCAGTTCTTC.

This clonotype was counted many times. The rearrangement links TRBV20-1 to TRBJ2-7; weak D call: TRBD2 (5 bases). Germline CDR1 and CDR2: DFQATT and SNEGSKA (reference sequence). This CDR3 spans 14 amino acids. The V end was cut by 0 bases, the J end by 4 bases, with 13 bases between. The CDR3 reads CSARDRTLVYEQYF. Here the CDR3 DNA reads TGCAGTGCTAGAGACCGGACTCTCGTTTACGAGCAGTACTTC.

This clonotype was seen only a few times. CDR3 sequence (DNA): TGTGCCAGCTCACCAAAATCGAACACTGAAGCTTTCTTT. Its protein is CASSPKSNTEAFF. This sequence joins TRBV18 and TRBJ1-1; no definite D call. Between the trimmed V and J ends, which lost 2 bases and 1 base, there was a span of 5 bases. CDR1 is KGHSH, CDR2 LQKENI, per germline. CDR3 size: 13 residues.

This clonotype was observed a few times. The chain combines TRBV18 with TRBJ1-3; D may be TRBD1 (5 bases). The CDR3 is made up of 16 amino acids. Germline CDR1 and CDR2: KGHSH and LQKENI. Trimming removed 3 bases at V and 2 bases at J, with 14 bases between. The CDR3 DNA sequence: TGTGCCAGCTCACCCCCGAGGGGAATAGCTGGAAACACCATATATTTT. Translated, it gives CASSPPRGIAGNTIYF.

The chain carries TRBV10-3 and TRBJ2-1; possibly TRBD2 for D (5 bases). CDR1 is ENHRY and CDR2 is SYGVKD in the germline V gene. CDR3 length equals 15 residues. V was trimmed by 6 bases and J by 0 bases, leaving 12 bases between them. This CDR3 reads CAISPTSGSYNEQFF. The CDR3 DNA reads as TGTGCCATCAGCCCTACTAGTGGCTCCTACAATGAGCAGTTCTTC.

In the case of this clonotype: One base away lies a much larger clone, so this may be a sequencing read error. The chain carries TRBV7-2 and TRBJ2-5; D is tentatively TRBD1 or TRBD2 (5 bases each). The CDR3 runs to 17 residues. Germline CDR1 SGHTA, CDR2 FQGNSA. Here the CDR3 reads CASSSSIGAMAGEIQYF. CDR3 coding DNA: TGTGCCAGCAGCTCCTCCATAGGGGCTATGGCCGGGGAGATCCAGTACTTC.

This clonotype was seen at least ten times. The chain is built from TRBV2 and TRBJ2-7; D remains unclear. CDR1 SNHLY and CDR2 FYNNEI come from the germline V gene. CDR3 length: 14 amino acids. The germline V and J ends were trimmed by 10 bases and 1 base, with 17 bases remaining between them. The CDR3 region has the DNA TGTGCCACGCGAAACGGTACCAAATCCTACGAGCAGTACTTC. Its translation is CATRNGTKSYEQYF.

The CDR3 DNA is TGCGCCAGCAGCCAAGGAGGGCTCGAGCAGTACTTC. This gives the protein CASSQGGLEQYF. This chain uses TRBV4-3 with TRBJ2-7, with D possibly being TRBD2 (5 bases). Germline CDR1 and CDR2: LGHNA and YSLEER. V was shortened by 1 base and J by 6 bases, with 7 bases between the two germline ends. This CDR3 region has 12 residues.